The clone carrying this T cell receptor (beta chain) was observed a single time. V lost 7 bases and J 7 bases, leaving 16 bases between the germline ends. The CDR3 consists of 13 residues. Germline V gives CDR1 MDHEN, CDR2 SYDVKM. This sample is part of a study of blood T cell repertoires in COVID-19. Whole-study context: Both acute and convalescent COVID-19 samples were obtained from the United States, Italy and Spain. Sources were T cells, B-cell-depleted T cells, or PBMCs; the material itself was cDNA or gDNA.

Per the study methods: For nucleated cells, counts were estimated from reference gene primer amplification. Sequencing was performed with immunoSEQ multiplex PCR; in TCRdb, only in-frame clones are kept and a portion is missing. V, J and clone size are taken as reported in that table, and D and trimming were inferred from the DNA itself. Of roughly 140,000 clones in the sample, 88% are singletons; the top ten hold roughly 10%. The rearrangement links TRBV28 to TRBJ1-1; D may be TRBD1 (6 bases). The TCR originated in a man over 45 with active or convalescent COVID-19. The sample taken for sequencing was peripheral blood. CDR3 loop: CASTPWGPLEAFF. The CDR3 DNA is TGTGCCAGCACTCCCTGGGGGCCCCTTGAAGCTTTCTTT.